The 27 T cell receptor beta chains below all came from one sample that was sequenced in a study of regulatory T cells in long-lasting Graves disease. The authors built TCR beta libraries using iRepertoire HTBI primers and Arm-PCR of CDR3 regions. Each CDR3 protein is one row after TCRdb ran MiXCR on the multiplex PCR reads. This table has hundreds of thousands of distinct CDR3 sequences, about 11% appearing once. The time point: newly diagnosed GD, antithyroid drugs for less than 3 months. Extracted RNA from PBMCs served as the source of the TCR library. These sequences were also reported in another study, on T cells in Graves' hyperthyroidism and ophthalmopathy.

The sequenced sample was peripheral blood mononuclear cells (PBMCs), obtained at new diagnosis, from a patient treated with antithyroid drugs. Receptors were obtained from a woman in her twenties or thirties with Graves disease.

Ten or more counts support this clonotype. The chain couples TRBV18 to TRBJ2-3; no clear D gene. The tail of the sequence fits TRBJ2-7 better, so the J call may be wrong. This CDR3 comprises 12 residues. Looked up from germline, CDR1 is KGHSH and CDR2 is LQKENI. The CDR3 here is CASSLEFYEQYF. The DNA of the CDR3 is TGTGCCAGCTCACTCGAGTTCTACGAGCAGTACTTC.

The gene calls are TRBV28 and TRBJ1-5; D not certain. The germline gives CDR1 MDHEN, CDR2 SYDVKM. The V end was cut by 3 bases, the J end by 9 bases, with 12 bases between. The CDR3 is 13 amino acids. CDR3 coding DNA: TGTGCCAGCAGTTTCGACTGGAACGGGCCCCAGCATTTT. This sequence encodes CASSFDWNGPQHF.

This clonotype occurred many times. The chain couples TRBV20-1 to TRBJ2-7, with 8 nucleotides matching TRBD2. The J segment lost 2 bases and the V segment lost 3 bases, leaving 9 bases of the junction unmatched. There are 15 residues in the CDR3. From germline, CDR1 is DFQATT and CDR2 SNEGSKA (reference sequence). The CDR3 reads CSASNLREGAYEQYF. CDR3 bases: TGCAGTGCTAGCAACTTACGGGAGGGTGCCTACGAGCAGTACTTC.

This clonotype was found many times. The chain recombines TRBV19 with TRBJ1-1; TRBD1 might be the D (5 bases). Germline V gene data show CDR1 as LNHDA and CDR2 as SQIVND (reference sequence). The CDR3 sequence is 14 residues long. V gave up 1 base and J gave up 7 bases, with 13 bases separating them. CDR3 region: CASSIGSTVGEAFF. In nucleotides, the CDR3 is TGTGCCAGTAGTATAGGATCGACAGTTGGTGAAGCTTTCTTT.

This clonotype was seen ten or more times. The chain has TRBV20-1 and TRBJ1-5, with D uncertain. Germline V lookup: CDR1 DFQATT, CDR2 SNEGSKA (reference sequence). This CDR3 spans 13 amino acids. The ends were cut back, 3 bases at V and 5 bases at J, with 11 bases in the middle. In DNA, the CDR3 is TGCAGTGCTAGTCGGTCTTGGGATCAGCCCCAGCATTTT. Amino acids: CSASRSWDQPQHF.

This clonotype was recorded at least ten times. The chain links TRBV20-1 to TRBJ1-1; TRBD1 might be the D (5 bases). V lost 5 bases, J lost 4 bases, and 11 bases lay in between. The V gene's germline CDR1 is DFQATT and CDR2 SNEGSKA (reference sequence). The CDR3 has 12 residues. The CDR3: CSADAGGTEAFF. The CDR3 bases are TGCAGTGCTGACGCGGGGGGCACTGAAGCTTTCTTT.

This clonotype was detected a few times. The V gene is TRBV4-1, the J gene TRBJ2-7; weak D call: TRBD1 (5 bases). The germline CDR1 and CDR2 sequences are MGHRA and YSYEKL. V was shortened by 3 bases and J by 3 bases, with 15 bases between the two germline ends. The length of the CDR3 is 15 residues. The CDR3 sequence is CASSQGPGSIYEQYF. The CDR3 coding sequence is TGCGCCAGCAGCCAGGGGCCTGGCTCGATCTACGAGCAGTACTTC.

The V and J genes are TRBV6-2 or TRBV6-3 and TRBJ1-6, with D tentatively TRBD1 (5 bases). Germline assignment: CDR1 MNHEY and CDR2 SVGEGT. The V and J ends lost 7 bases and 5 bases respectively, with 15 bases between them. The CDR3 loop spans 15 amino acids. CDR3 amino acids: CASTLGGVDNSPLHF. CDR3 nucleotides: TGTGCCAGCACGCTCGGGGGTGTCGATAATTCACCCCTCCACTTT.

This clonotype was recorded many times. J is TRBJ1-5 and V is TRBV2; a possible D gene is TRBD1 (5 bases). Germline V lookup: CDR1 SNHLY, CDR2 FYNNEI. V lost 8 bases, J lost 0 bases, and 11 bases lay in between. CDR3 length equals 14 residues. CDR3 sequence (DNA): TGTGCCAGCGGGGGGGATACTAGCAATCAGCCCCAGCATTTT. It translates to CASGGDTSNQPQHF.

The chain joins TRBV11-3 to TRBJ1-2; 9 bases line up with TRBD1. Per the germline V gene, CDR1 is SGHNT and CDR2 is YENEEA. This CDR3 is 18 amino acids long. Germline trimming cut 5 bases from V and 1 base from J; bases unmatched to any gene: 14. The CDR3 spells CASSLGRGDRADNYGYTF. The CDR3 DNA is TGTGCCAGCAGCCTAGGAAGAGGGGACAGGGCCGATAACTATGGCTACACCTTC. Using reference TRBV11-3 and TRBJ1-2 for the parts outside the CDR3, the full variable domain is EAGVVQSPRYKIIEKKQPVAFWCNPISGHNTLYWYLQNLGQGPELLIRYENEEAVDDSQLPKDRFSAERLKGVDSTLKIQPAELGDSAVYLCASSLGRGDRADNYGYTFGSGTRLTVV.

The chain links TRBV20-1 to TRBJ2-7; TRBD2 agrees at 13 bases. The trim removed 5 bases at V and 5 bases at J, leaving 12 bases unmatched. The germline V gene encodes CDR1 DFQATT and CDR2 SNEGSKA (reference sequence). This CDR3 is built from 16 residues. The CDR3 protein is CSASSTSGRKFHEQYF. DNA of the CDR3: TGCAGTGCTTCTTCGACTAGCGGGAGGAAGTTCCACGAGCAGTACTTC.

The CDR3 reads CATSDPGTEFGYTF. As DNA, the CDR3 is TGTGCCACCAGTGACCCCGGGACAGAGTTTGGCTACACCTTC. V is TRBV24-1 and J is TRBJ1-2; 7 bases agree with TRBD1. CDR1 is KGHDR, CDR2 SFDVKD, per germline. This CDR3 is built from 14 residues. V dropped 4 bases and J dropped 7; count of bases not matched to a gene: 8.

This clonotype was counted at least ten times. V usage is TRBV11-3 and J usage is TRBJ2-5, with D tentatively TRBD2 (6 bases). Trimming removed 6 bases at V and 5 bases at J, with 13 bases between. The CDR3 runs to 13 residues. Germline V gives CDR1 SGHNT, CDR2 YENEEA. As DNA, the CDR3 is TGTGCCAGCAGTGGAGGCCGGGGGGAGACCCAGTACTTC. This sequence encodes CASSGGRGETQYF.

This clonotype was seen only a few times. The V gene is TRBV6-1, the J gene TRBJ2-1, with a tentative D call TRBD2 (5 bases). CDR1 is MNHNS, CDR2 SASEGT, per germline. CDR3 length: 11 amino acids. Trimming cost V 5 bases and J 8 bases, with 7 bases left between them. In DNA form, the CDR3 reads TGTGCCAGCAGTCGGGATCATGAGCAGTTCTTC. Translation gives CASSRDHEQFF.

CDR3 protein: CASSLTGGRPDTQYF. The CDR3 bases are TGTGCCAGCAGCCTGACAGGGGGTAGGCCAGATACGCAGTATTTT. This chain links TRBV6-6 with TRBJ2-3, with TRBD1 identical over 9 bases. The CDR3 is 15 residues long. With 6 bases clipped from V and 4 bases from J, the junction kept 8 bases outside the gene matches. Germline V gene lookup returns CDR1 MNHNY and CDR2 SVGAGI (reference sequence).

At least ten counts were recorded for this clonotype. The rearrangement uses TRBV27 and TRBJ1-1; D remains ambiguous. V lost 2 bases, J lost 1 base, and 8 bases lay in between. The CDR3 consists of 14 residues. The germline V gene encodes CDR1 MNHEY and CDR2 SMNVEV (reference sequence). As DNA, the CDR3 is TGTGCCAGCAGTTTACTTTATACGAACACTGAAGCTTTCTTT. Translating gives CASSLLYTNTEAFF.

This clonotype was recorded many times. V and J are TRBV28 and TRBJ2-5, with a tentative D call TRBD1 (6 bases). There are 13 residues in the CDR3. The germline V gene encodes CDR1 MDHEN and CDR2 SYDVKM. Between the trimmed V and J ends, which lost 7 bases and 4 bases, there was a span of 13 bases. This CDR3 reads CASTTGFRETQYF. CDR3 DNA sequence: TGTGCCAGCACTACAGGGTTCCGAGAGACCCAGTACTTC.

At least ten counts were recorded for this clonotype. The chain couples TRBV5-1 to TRBJ2-7; possible D gene TRBD1, 6 bases. CDR3 length: 13 residues. Trimming pared 5 bases from V and 9 bases from J, leaving 18 bases between. CDR1 and CDR2 from the germline V gene are SGHRS and YFSETQ. CDR3 DNA: TGCGCCAGCAGACCGACAGGCTGGGTCGGGCAGTACTTC. Protein sequence: CASRPTGWVGQYF.

This clonotype was recorded at least ten times. The chain has TRBV20-1 and TRBJ2-3; 9 bases are shared with TRBD1. V lost 4 bases, J lost 5 bases, and 7 bases stayed unmatched. Germline CDR1 DFQATT, CDR2 SNEGSKA (reference sequence). The CDR3 contains 14 residues. The CDR3 DNA follows: TGCAGTGCTAAAGGACAGGGGACAGGAGATACGCAGTATTTT. This sequence encodes CSAKGQGTGDTQYF.

The gene calls are TRBV7-9 and TRBJ2-7, with 9 bases matching TRBD1. Germline CDR1 reads SEHNR; CDR2 reads FQNEAQ (reference sequence). The CDR3 has 15 amino acids. V shed 5 bases, J shed 2 bases, and the junction held 7 bases outside the gene matches. CDR3 sequence: CASSKGQGLAYEQYF. CDR3 DNA: TGTGCCAGCAGCAAAGGACAGGGGTTGGCCTACGAGCAGTACTTC.

This clonotype has at least ten counts. The chain combines TRBV20-1 with TRBJ2-5; 12 bases align to TRBD2. V shed 5 bases and J 5 bases; nucleotides not matched to a gene: 9. The germline V gene encodes CDR1 DFQATT and CDR2 SNEGSKA (reference sequence). The CDR3 is 15 residues long. In DNA, the CDR3 is TGCAGTGCTTCCCGACTAGCGGGAGTGGGGGAGACCCAGTACTTC. Translation: CSASRLAGVGETQYF.

Notes on this clonotype: This could be a read error, since a much larger clone is one nucleotide away. The V gene is TRBV6-2 or TRBV6-3, the J gene TRBJ2-7; unclear D gene. Germline V gives CDR1 MNHEY, CDR2 SVGEGT. CDR3 length: 18 residues. The CDR3 loop reads CASSYSPAATVPPYERYF. In nucleotides, the CDR3 is TGTGCCAGCAGTTACTCGCCGGCAGCCACCGTTCCCCCCTACGAGCGGTACTTC.

This clonotype came up many times. The chain joins TRBV11-3 to TRBJ2-1; D might be TRBD2 (6 bases). Germline assignment: CDR1 SGHNT and CDR2 YENEEA. Trimming took off 0 bases at V and 0 bases at J, with 9 bases between the two ends. The CDR3 spans 16 residues. CDR3 in amino acids: CASSLDLASSYNEQFF. CDR3 DNA sequence: TGTGCCAGCAGCTTAGACCTAGCGAGCTCCTACAATGAGCAGTTCTTC.

The chain is built from TRBV7-2 and TRBJ2-7; perhaps D is TRBD1 or TRBD2 (6 bases each). This CDR3 comprises 14 residues. Germline V gene lookup returns CDR1 SGHTA and CDR2 FQGNSA. With 5 bases removed from V and 6 bases from J, the gap between germline ends came to 17 bases. The CDR3 here is CASSPGAARGEQYF. CDR3 nucleotide sequence: TGTGCCAGCAGCCCGGGGGCGGCGCGGGGCGAGCAGTACTTC.

This clonotype has ten or more counts. The rearrangement uses TRBV20-1 and TRBJ1-5; D remains unclear. The CDR3 has 15 amino acids. Germline loops: CDR1 DFQATT, CDR2 SNEGSKA (reference sequence). V lost 1 base to trimming and J lost 0 bases, with 10 bases between them. CDR3 loop: CSARVGYDSNQPQHF. The CDR3 DNA is TGCAGTGCTAGAGTTGGGTACGATAGCAATCAGCCCCAGCATTTT.

This clonotype was counted ten times or more. The chain links TRBV27 to TRBJ2-7; 8 positions match TRBD1. This CDR3 region has 15 residues. V shed 3 bases, J shed 3 bases, and the junction held 7 bases outside the gene matches. The germline V gene has CDR1 MNHEY and CDR2 SMNVEV (reference sequence). The CDR3 DNA reads TGTGCCAGCAGTTTGGGGGTACAGGGGGTCTACGAGCAGTACTTC. Translation gives CASSLGVQGVYEQYF.

The J gene is TRBJ2-3, the V gene TRBV20-1; D may be TRBD1 or TRBD2 (5 bases each). V was clipped by 5 bases and J by 1 base, with 13 bases between them. The CDR3 runs to 14 residues. Per the germline V gene, CDR1 is DFQATT and CDR2 is SNEGSKA (reference sequence). The CDR3 DNA follows: TGCAGTGCTTCGAGGGGCTCGGGCACAGATACGCAGTATTTT. Translating it yields CSASRGSGTDTQYF.